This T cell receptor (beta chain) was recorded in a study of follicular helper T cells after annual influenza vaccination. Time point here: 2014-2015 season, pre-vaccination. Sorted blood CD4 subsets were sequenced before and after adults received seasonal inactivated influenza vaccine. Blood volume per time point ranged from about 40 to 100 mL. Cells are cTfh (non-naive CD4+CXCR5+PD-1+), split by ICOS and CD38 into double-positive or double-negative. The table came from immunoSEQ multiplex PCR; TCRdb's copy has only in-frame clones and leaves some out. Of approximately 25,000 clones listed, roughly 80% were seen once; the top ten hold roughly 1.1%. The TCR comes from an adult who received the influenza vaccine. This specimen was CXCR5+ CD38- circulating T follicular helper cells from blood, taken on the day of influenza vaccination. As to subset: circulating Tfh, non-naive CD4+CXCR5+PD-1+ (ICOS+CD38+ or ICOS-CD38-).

CDR3 sequence (DNA): TGTGCCAGCAGTTATACGACAGGGCCCGCAGGGGAGCAGTACTTC. Protein: CASSYTTGPAGEQYF. The chain links TRBV6-7 to TRBJ2-7; 7 bases align to TRBD1. TRBV6-7 is an open reading frame whose function is uncertain. The CDR3 is 15 residues long. Losses at the gene ends were 3 bases for V and 7 bases for J; bases not matched to a gene: 12.